This TCR beta chain derives from a study of T cell responses to AZD1222 COVID-19 vaccine. General study findings and limits: The repertoires were collected only after the peak T cell response. Dominant CD4 TCR responses targeted spike regions 160-218 and 743-854. White British people made up most donors, females outnumbered males, and clonal diversity was possibly underestimated. As reported, nearly half of all spike-specific TCRs target variant regions that are unmutated.

Using immunoSEQ multiplex PCR, the repertoire was profiled, and TCRdb retains in-frame clones only, with some absent. The repertoire consists of more than 95,000 clones, with more than 80% occurring once and the leading ten covering almost 4.5%. The CDR3 contains 16 residues. CDR1 SGHNT and CDR2 YYREEE come from the germline V gene (reference sequence). V trimming: 4 bases; J trimming: 7 bases; junction bases outside the gene matches: 10. This clone has a single count. Its antigen is still unknown. The TCR originated in an adult who received the AZD1222 COVID-19 vaccine. This chain connects TRBV5-4 to TRBJ2-4, with TRBD2 matching 11 bases. The source was peripheral blood, collected 28 days after the second AZD1222 dose. CDR3: CASSRPGASGGNIQYF. CDR3 nucleotides: TGTGCCAGCAGCCGGCCGGGGGCTAGCGGGGGGAACATTCAGTACTTC.